This passage covers 21 T cell receptor beta chains from one sample sequenced in a study of T cells expressing NK-cell markers. TCRdb processed the 5' RACE reads again and assigns one entry to each CDR3 protein, with no DNA. The sample holds 25,000 to 35,000 distinct CDR3 sequences. The sequenced sample was blood T cells: a sorted CD56 or NKG2C T cell subset, CD4+ or CD8+ T cells, or bulk PBMC T cells (not recorded which). The receptor source for this set is a woman aged 18 to 75 in good health.

The rearrangement joins TRBV12-3 or TRBV12-4 to TRBJ2-1; checking the TCRdb D call of TRBD2 is not possible without DNA. CDR3 size: 16 residues. CDR3 protein: CASSQPLAGGYNEQFF.

The genes are TRBV3-1 and TRBJ2-1; TCRdb outputs TRBD2, but without DNA this stays unchecked. This CDR3 comprises 16 residues. Germline CDR1 reads LGHDT; CDR2 reads YNNKEL (reference sequence). This chain's CDR3 is CASDRLGHITYNEQFF.

CDR3 protein: CASSQDLRASYEQYF. This rearrangement joins TRBV4-2 to TRBJ2-7; without DNA, the TCRdb call of TRBD1 cannot be checked. CDR3 length: 15 residues. Germline V gene sequence: CDR1 LGHNA, CDR2 YNFKEQ.

The chain couples TRBV27 to TRBJ2-2; TCRdb names TRBD1, which stays unverified in the absence of DNA. The CDR3 is 17 residues long. Looked up from germline, CDR1 is MNHEY and CDR2 is SMNVEV (reference sequence). The CDR3: CASSLWDPRVNTGELFF.

J is TRBJ2-3 and V is TRBV6-4; absent DNA, TCRdb's TRBD1 call cannot be checked. The CDR3 totals 14 residues. Germline V gene data show CDR1 as MRHNA and CDR2 as SNTAGT. The CDR3 loop reads CASSPTGEKDTQYF.

This rearrangement joins TRBV5-1 to TRBJ2-5; without DNA, the TCRdb call of TRBD2 cannot be checked. The germline CDR1 and CDR2 sequences are SGHRS and YFSETQ. The CDR3 covers 16 residues. CDR3 sequence reads: CASSLGGLAGEETQYF.

CDR3 region: CASSLRWGEGANTEAFF. The V and J genes are TRBV7-8 and TRBJ1-1; as DNA is missing, the TRBD1 call by TCRdb cannot be tested. CDR1 and CDR2 from the germline V gene are SGHVS and FQNEAQ. This CDR3 contains 17 residues.

The V and J genes are TRBV7-8 and TRBJ2-1; TCRdb returns TRBD2, unconfirmable since there is no DNA. Per the germline V gene, CDR1 is SGHVS and CDR2 is FQNEAQ. The CDR3 contains 18 residues. The CDR3 reads CASSLVAGGGWAYNEQFF.

The chain combines TRBV7-2 with TRBJ2-1; no DNA is available, so the TRBD2 call from TCRdb remains unchecked. Germline lookup yields CDR1 SGHTA and CDR2 FQGNSA. This CDR3 comprises 15 residues. The CDR3 region is CASSFLAGLPNEQFF.

The genes are TRBV28 and TRBJ2-2; TCRdb proposes TRBD2, but this gene call is untestable without DNA. Germline values: CDR1 MDHEN, CDR2 SYDVKM. This CDR3 has 14 residues. The CDR3 loop is CASNLSGRTGELFF.

The rearrangement uses TRBV4-1 and TRBJ2-2; no DNA is available, so the TRBD2 call from TCRdb remains unchecked. There are 17 residues in the CDR3. Germline values: CDR1 MGHRA, CDR2 YSYEKL. CDR3 sequence: CASSPSGPGLQTGELFF.

The chain employs TRBV3-1 and TRBJ2-1; the TCRdb D gene call, TRBD2, has no DNA to confirm it. The CDR3 is made up of 16 amino acids. Germline V lookup: CDR1 LGHDT, CDR2 YNNKEL (reference sequence). The chain's CDR3 is CASSQDSGYSYNEQFF.

This chain links TRBV20-1 with TRBJ1-1; TCRdb indicates TRBD1, and absent DNA this call remains unverified. Germline V gene sequence: CDR1 DFQATT, CDR2 SNEGSKA (reference sequence). CDR3 length equals 16 residues. CDR3 in amino acids: CSARDSVQGPNTEAFF.

The genes are TRBV12-3 or TRBV12-4 and TRBJ2-2. The CDR3 is made up of 13 amino acids. This CDR3 reads CASSLVDSGELFF.

This chain uses TRBV20-1 with TRBJ2-7; the TCRdb call, TRBD1, lacks DNA for checking. Germline V gene data show CDR1 as DFQATT and CDR2 as SNEGSKA (reference sequence). The CDR3 loop spans 19 amino acids. CDR3 residues: CSARSPGTRLGESSYEQYF.

The gene calls are TRBV7-8 and TRBJ2-1; TCRdb gives TRBD2 as the D gene, but with no DNA this cannot be confirmed. CDR1 SGHVS and CDR2 FQNEAQ come from the germline V gene. The CDR3 loop spans 16 amino acids. CDR3 sequence reads: CASSLDPSGENNEQFF.

The chain uses TRBV11-1 and TRBJ2-5; TCRdb's assignment of TRBD2 cannot be checked, as there is no DNA. The germline CDR1 and CDR2 sequences are SGHAT and FQDESV (reference sequence). CDR3 size: 15 residues. This CDR3 is CASSLAAGVQETQYF.

The rearrangement links TRBV21-1 to TRBJ1-1. TRBV21-1 is listed as a pseudogene. This CDR3 has 13 amino acids. The CDR3 loop reads CASRSLGNTEAFF.

The V call is TRBV19, the J call TRBJ1-6. The CDR3 sequence is 17 residues long. The germline V gene has CDR1 LNHDA and CDR2 SQIVND (reference sequence). This CDR3 is CASSIQTGGSYNSPLHF.

This chain joins TRBV7-8 and TRBJ2-6; the TCRdb call, TRBD1, lacks DNA for checking. CDR1 SGHVS and CDR2 FQNEAQ come from the germline V gene. The CDR3 runs to 19 residues. The CDR3 reads CASSLPGTGVRSGANVLTF.

CDR3: CASSRRGVATQYF. The V and J genes are TRBV12-3 or TRBV12-4 and TRBJ2-5. The CDR3 spans 13 residues.